The clone carrying this T cell receptor beta chain was counted at least ten times. Its antigen is still unknown. This specimen comes from a study of T cells in Graves' hyperthyroidism and ophthalmopathy. Amplified TCR beta CDR3 regions came from RNA transcripts. During a first-round RT-PCR of the TCR CDR3, the HTBI primer set was used. From the multiplex PCR reads, TCRdb called clonotypes with MiXCR, one entry per CDR3 protein. The repertoire consists of some 570,000 distinct CDR3 sequences, with over 15% occurring once and the leading ten covering approximately 15%. Each person with ophthalmopathy scored at least 3 on the Clinical Activity Score, reached NOSPECS grade 4 or higher, and had been ill under 3 months. Any patient presenting with uncontrolled infection, other autoimmune disease, pregnancy or lactation was left out. Study conclusions and caveats: Most clonotypes expanded in thyroid above 0.001 were likewise present in blood. Model output signaled ophthalmopathy a median 6.5 months ahead of onset.

Germline CDR1 reads SGHDT; CDR2 reads YYEEEE. The CDR3 consists of 14 residues. V gave up 3 bases and J gave up 3 bases; unmatched junction bases: 6. Material for sequencing was blood. This chain links TRBV5-6 with TRBJ2-7; TRBD1 aligns across 7 bases. The receptor was isolated from a woman in her late teens or twenties with Graves' ophthalmopathy. CDR3 nucleotides: TGTGCCAGCAGCTCCCGGGACAGAGACTACGAGCAGTACTTC. Translation: CASSSRDRDYEQYF.